The 6 T cell receptor beta chains reported below all come from one sample, sequenced in a study of cytomegalovirus exposure and HLA in healthy donors. PCR employed 60 Vbeta and 13 Jbeta primers. Sequenced by immunoSEQ multiplex PCR; TCRdb stores in-frame clones only, minus some. Seen here are about 160,000 clones, approximately 80% observed once, and the top ten hold approximately 7%. Sequenced sample: PBMCs. Receptors originate from a young woman in good health and CMV-seropositive.

This clone was seen only a few times. The chain carries TRBV4-2 and TRBJ1-1; D not resolved. Trimming left V 0 bases short and J 1 base short, with 6 bases between. The CDR3 sequence is 14 residues long. The germline gives CDR1 LGHNA, CDR2 YNFKEQ. CDR3 sequence: CASSQDPKNTEAFF. CDR3 bases: TGTGCCAGCAGCCAAGACCCCAAGAACACTGAAGCTTTCTTT.

This clone was seen just once. The CDR3 sequence is CASSQDRVAGGLRVDTQYF. The CDR3 bases are TGTGCCAGCAGCCAAGATAGAGTAGCGGGGGGCCTACGGGTAGATACGCAGTATTTT. V usage is TRBV4-2 and J usage is TRBJ2-3, with 10 bases that match TRBD2. V was pared by 0 bases and J by 5 bases, with 14 bases of the junction left unmatched. Germline values: CDR1 LGHNA, CDR2 YNFKEQ. CDR3 size: 19 residues.

CDR3 in amino acids: CASSATGTGRGEQYF. The CDR3 bases are TGCGCCAGCAGCGCAACCGGGACAGGCCGGGGGGAGCAGTACTTC. The V call is TRBV5-1, the J call TRBJ2-7; 8 bases align to TRBD1. J was trimmed by 7 bases and V by 4 bases; bases with no gene match: 13. CDR3 size: 15 residues. CDR1 is SGHRS and CDR2 is YFSETQ in the germline V gene.

The chain carries TRBV6-5 and TRBJ2-1; 8 bases map to TRBD2. Germline loops: CDR1 MNHEY, CDR2 SVGAGI. The CDR3 sequence is 14 residues long. V was pared by 4 bases and J by 15 bases, with 14 bases of the junction left unmatched. The CDR3 sequence: CASSWATRVAGLFF. The CDR3 nucleotides are TGTGCCAGCAGTTGGGCTACGCGAGTAGCGGGGCTGTTCTTC.

V gene TRBV4-3 combines with J gene TRBJ2-7; 8 bases line up with TRBD1. The J segment lost 2 bases and the V segment lost 0 bases, leaving 6 bases of the junction unmatched. Germline V gene lookup returns CDR1 LGHNA and CDR2 YSLEER. The CDR3 is made up of 16 amino acids. DNA of the CDR3: TGCGCCAGCAGCCAAGATATCCAGGGGGCGACCTACGAGCAGTACTTC. Translated: CASSQDIQGATYEQYF.

CDR3 in DNA: TGTGCCAGCAGTCACAGGGGCTCGAATCAGCCCCAGCATTTT. Translating it yields CASSHRGSNQPQHF. The chain uses TRBV6-6 and TRBJ1-5, with 7 positions matching TRBD1. Germline loops: CDR1 MNHNY, CDR2 SVGAGI (reference sequence). The CDR3 loop spans 14 amino acids. Germline trimming cut 5 bases from V and 4 bases from J; bases unmatched to any gene: 5.